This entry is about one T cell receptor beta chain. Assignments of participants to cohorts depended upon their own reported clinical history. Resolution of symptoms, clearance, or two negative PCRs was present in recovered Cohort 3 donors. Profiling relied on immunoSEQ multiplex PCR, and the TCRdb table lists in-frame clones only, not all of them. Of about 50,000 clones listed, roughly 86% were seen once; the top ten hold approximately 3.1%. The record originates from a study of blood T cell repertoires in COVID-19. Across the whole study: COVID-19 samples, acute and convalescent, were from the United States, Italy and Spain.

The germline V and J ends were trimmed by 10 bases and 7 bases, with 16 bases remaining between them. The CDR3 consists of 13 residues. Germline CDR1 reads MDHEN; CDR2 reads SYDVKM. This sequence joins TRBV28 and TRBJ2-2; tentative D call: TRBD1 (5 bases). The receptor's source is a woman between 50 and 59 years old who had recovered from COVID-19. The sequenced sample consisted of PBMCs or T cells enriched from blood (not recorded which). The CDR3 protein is CATHLRASGELFF. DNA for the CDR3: TGTGCCACCCACCTCAGGGCAAGCGGGGAGCTGTTTTTT.